This section outlines one T cell receptor (beta chain) sequence together with its context. Antigen: not known. The entry originates in a study of cytomegalovirus exposure and HLA in healthy donors. Overall study: Within an early data release were around 87 million unique TCRs drawn from HLA-typed donors. Study results and limitations: Later on, an analysis tied approximately 17,000 TCR beta sequences to HLA alleles at 0.05 false discovery rate.

60 Vbeta and 13 Jbeta primers were used in PCR. Method: immunoSEQ multiplex PCR; TCRdb's copy keeps in-frame clones and lacks some. The profile shows over 150,000 clones, about four fifths of them singletons. CDR3 length equals 12 residues. V lost 2 bases, J lost 6 bases, and 8 bases lay in between. The germline gives CDR1 MNHEY, CDR2 SMNVEV (reference sequence). This receptor was taken from a man aged 25 to 40 in good health and CMV-seropositive. This rearrangement joins TRBV27 to TRBJ2-7, with D possibly being TRBD1 (5 bases). The sequencing input was PBMCs. CDR3 in amino acids: CASSLMGREQYF. The CDR3 DNA follows: TGTGCCAGCAGTTTAATGGGGCGCGAGCAGTACTTC.